This note documents a single T cell receptor beta chain sequence. The data originate from a study of blood T cell repertoires in COVID-19. The CDR3 runs 15 residues. Per the germline V gene, CDR1 is LNHNV and CDR2 is YYDKDF (reference sequence). The V and J ends lost 3 bases and 3 bases, in that order; junction bases with no gene match: 5. Libraries were prepared by immunoSEQ multiplex PCR; TCRdb keeps only in-frame clonotypes and omits some of them. The data hold about 86,000 clones, with roughly 84% observed a single time. Sequencing was performed on peripheral blood. The TCR was taken from a man in his sixties or seventies with acute or convalescent COVID-19. This chain joins TRBV15 and TRBJ2-3; TRBD1 agrees at 8 bases. The CDR3: CATSSDRGRTDTQYF. CDR3 coding DNA: TGTGCCACCAGCAGCGACAGGGGTCGGACAGATACGCAGTATTTT.